This passage covers 9 T cell receptor beta chains from one sample sequenced in a study of T cell repertoires in cytomegalovirus infection. TCRdb recomputed calls from the reads with MiXCR, one row per CDR3 protein. The sample yields approximately 600,000 distinct CDR3 sequences, 40% seen once. Their antigens are not known. This specimen was cultured PBMCs, taken from culture after CMV antigen stimulation. The receptors stem from a human donor in good health (CMV status not recorded). Some clones in this sample may be carry-over from other donors' samples.

The CDR3: CASSGPGQGAGMAFF. CDR3 DNA sequence: TGTGCCAGCAGTGGGCCGGGACAGGGGGCGGGGATGGCTTTCTTT. The chain links TRBV28 to TRBJ1-1; 12 bases line up with TRBD1. The CDR3 spans 15 residues. V shed 5 bases and J 11 bases; nucleotides not matched to a gene: 12. Germline loops: CDR1 MDHEN, CDR2 SYDVKM.

In its sample, this clonotype was seen a few times. The chain has TRBV29-1 and TRBJ1-1, with 8 nucleotides matching TRBD1. This CDR3 comprises 16 residues. Trimming at V came to 4 bases and at J to 0 bases, leaving 10 bases not matched to a gene. Germline CDR1 and CDR2: SQVTM and ANQGSEA. CDR3 sequence reads: CSVVDRGSVMNTEAFF. CDR3 DNA sequence: TGCAGCGTTGTCGACAGGGGCTCCGTTATGAACACTGAAGCTTTCTTT.

The rearrangement uses TRBV7-9 and TRBJ2-1; no firm D call. The CDR3 spans 14 residues. The germline V gene encodes CDR1 SEHNR and CDR2 FQNEAQ (reference sequence). V was trimmed by 4 bases and J by 9 bases, leaving 16 bases between them. The DNA for the CDR3 is TGTGCCAGCAGCTCTAGGTACGAAGAGAGTGAGCAGTTCTTC. Encoded protein: CASSSRYEESEQFF.

This sequence joins TRBV6-8 and TRBJ1-1, with D unresolved. CDR1 is MNHGY and CDR2 is SAAAGT in the germline V gene. The CDR3 has 12 amino acids. Trimming took off 6 bases at V and 8 bases at J, with 13 bases between the two ends. CDR3: CASSRGRSEAFF. Here the CDR3 DNA reads TGTGCCAGCAGCCGAGGACGTTCCGAAGCTTTCTTT.

This clonotype turned up a few times. The genes are TRBV7-2 and TRBJ2-2, with D hard to call. Germline assignment: CDR1 SGHTA and CDR2 FQGNSA. V shed 2 bases and J shed 2 bases, with 9 bases lying between them. This CDR3 is 15 amino acids long. For the CDR3, the DNA is TGTGCCAGCAGCTTATTAGGCGGAAACACCGGGGAGCTGTTTTTT. It is translated as CASSLLGGNTGELFF.

J is TRBJ2-1 and V is TRBV7-2; D is undetermined. Germline CDR1 SGHTA, CDR2 FQGNSA. CDR3 length equals 14 residues. V lost 5 bases, J lost 5 bases, and 13 bases lay in between. The CDR3 region is CASSPWTEHNEQFF. The CDR3 bases are TGTGCCAGCAGCCCCTGGACGGAACACAATGAGCAGTTCTTC.

This chain connects TRBV7-8 to TRBJ2-7, with D tentatively TRBD1 (6 bases). This CDR3 is built from 15 residues. The ends were cut back, 5 bases at V and 3 bases at J, with 17 bases in the middle. Looked up from germline, CDR1 is SGHVS and CDR2 is FQNEAQ. CDR3 sequence: CASSDRDIEFYEQYF. The CDR3 nucleotides read TGTGCCAGCAGCGACCGGGACATAGAGTTCTACGAGCAGTACTTC.

This clonotype was seen a handful of times. The V gene is TRBV7-2, the J gene TRBJ2-1; a weak D match, TRBD2 (6 bases). CDR1 is SGHTA, CDR2 FQGNSA, per germline. The V and J ends lost 5 bases and 3 bases respectively, with 14 bases between them. CDR3 length: 15 amino acids. For the CDR3, the DNA is TGTGCCAGCAGCCCGCGGGACTCCATCTACAATGAGCAGTTCTTC. Translation gives CASSPRDSIYNEQFF.

This chain uses TRBV7-2 with TRBJ1-2; D is uncertain. Germline assignment: CDR1 SGHTA and CDR2 FQGNSA. CDR3 length equals 13 residues. Trimming pared 5 bases from V and 3 bases from J, leaving 10 bases between. CDR3 in amino acids: CASSPQTDYGYTF. The DNA of the CDR3 is TGTGCCAGCAGCCCCCAGACGGACTATGGCTACACCTTC.